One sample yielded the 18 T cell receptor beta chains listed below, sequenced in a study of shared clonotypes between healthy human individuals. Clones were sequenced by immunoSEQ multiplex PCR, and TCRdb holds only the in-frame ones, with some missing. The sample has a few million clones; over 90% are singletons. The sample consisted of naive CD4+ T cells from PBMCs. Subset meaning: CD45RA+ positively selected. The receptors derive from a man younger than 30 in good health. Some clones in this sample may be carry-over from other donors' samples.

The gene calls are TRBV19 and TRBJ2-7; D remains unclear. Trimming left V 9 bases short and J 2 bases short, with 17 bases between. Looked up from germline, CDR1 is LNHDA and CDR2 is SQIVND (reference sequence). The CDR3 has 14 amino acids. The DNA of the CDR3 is TGTGCCAGCTCTCGAGACTTTATAACCTACGAGCAGTACTTC. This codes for CASSRDFITYEQYF.

In DNA form, the CDR3 reads TGTGCCAGCAGAACGGGACAGGGAGGGAACAATGAGCAGTTCTTC. This gives the protein CASRTGQGGNNEQFF. The rearrangement uses TRBV6-6 and TRBJ2-1; 9 nucleotides line up with TRBD1. Per germline, CDR1 MNHNY and CDR2 SVGAGI (reference sequence). This CDR3 has 15 residues. The trim removed 6 bases at V and 5 bases at J, leaving 8 bases unmatched.

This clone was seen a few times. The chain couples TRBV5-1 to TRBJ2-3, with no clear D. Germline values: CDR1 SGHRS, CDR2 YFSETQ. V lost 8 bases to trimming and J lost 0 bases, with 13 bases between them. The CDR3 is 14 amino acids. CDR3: CASADGSSTDTQYF. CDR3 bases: TGCGCCAGTGCGGACGGATCTAGCACAGATACGCAGTATTTT.

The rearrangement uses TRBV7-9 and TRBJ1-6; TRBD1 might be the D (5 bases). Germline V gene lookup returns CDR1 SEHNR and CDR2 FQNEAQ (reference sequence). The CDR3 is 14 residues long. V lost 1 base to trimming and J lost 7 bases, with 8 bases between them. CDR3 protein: CASSLEGLNSPLHF. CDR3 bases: TGTGCCAGCAGCTTAGAGGGGTTGAATTCACCCCTCCACTTT. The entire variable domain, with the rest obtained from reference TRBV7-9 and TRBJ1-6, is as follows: DTGVSQNPRHKITKRGQNVTFRCDPISEHNRLYWYRQTLGQGPEFLTYFQNEAQLEKSRLLSDRFSAERPKGSFSTLEIQRTEQGDSAMYLCASSLEGLNSPLHFGNGTRLTVT.

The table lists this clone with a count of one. The DNA for the CDR3 is TGTGCCAGTAGTATATTAAACAGCCCCTACGAGCAGTACTTC. Its translation is CASSILNSPYEQYF. The chain links TRBV19 to TRBJ2-7; unclear D gene. V was pared by 2 bases and J by 2 bases, with 10 bases between. The germline V gene has CDR1 LNHDA and CDR2 SQIVND (reference sequence). The CDR3 is made up of 14 amino acids.

CDR3 residues: CASAGQIAYNEQFF. The CDR3 DNA sequence: TGCGCCAGCGCCGGACAGATAGCCTACAATGAGCAGTTCTTC. V usage is TRBV4-1 and J usage is TRBJ2-1; a possible D gene is TRBD1 (6 bases). The CDR3 extends over 14 amino acids. Looked up from germline, CDR1 is MGHRA and CDR2 is YSYEKL. V was trimmed by 8 bases and J by 2 bases, leaving 13 bases between them.

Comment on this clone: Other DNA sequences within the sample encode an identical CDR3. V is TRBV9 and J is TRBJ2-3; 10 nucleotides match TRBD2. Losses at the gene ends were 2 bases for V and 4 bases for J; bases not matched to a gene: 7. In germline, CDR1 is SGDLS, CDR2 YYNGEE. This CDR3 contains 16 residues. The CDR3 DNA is TGTGCCAGCAGCGTTGGGCTAGCGGGAGTTGCAGATACGCAGTATTTT. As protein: CASSVGLAGVADTQYF.

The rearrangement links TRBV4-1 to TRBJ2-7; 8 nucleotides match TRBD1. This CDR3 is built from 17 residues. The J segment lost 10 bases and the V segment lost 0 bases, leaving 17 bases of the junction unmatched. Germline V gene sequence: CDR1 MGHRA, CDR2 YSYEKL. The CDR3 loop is CASSQDPLDRALQAQYF. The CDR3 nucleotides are TGCGCCAGCAGCCAAGATCCCCTGGACAGGGCTCTACAGGCCCAGTACTTC.

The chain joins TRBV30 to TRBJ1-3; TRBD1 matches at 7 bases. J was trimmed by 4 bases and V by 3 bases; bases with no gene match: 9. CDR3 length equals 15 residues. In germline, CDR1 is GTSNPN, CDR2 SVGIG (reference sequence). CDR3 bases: TGTGCCTGGAGCGGACAGGCCTCTTTCGGAAACACCATATATTTT. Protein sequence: CAWSGQASFGNTIYF.

The CDR3 protein is CSVAGDRSHYGYTF. DNA of the CDR3: TGCAGCGTTGCCGGGGACAGGTCACACTATGGCTACACCTTC. The V gene is TRBV29-1, the J gene TRBJ1-2; 8 positions match TRBD1. The CDR3 runs to 14 residues. The V segment lost 4 bases and the J segment 3 bases; nucleotides outside the gene matches: 7. CDR1 and CDR2 from the germline V gene are SQVTM and ANQGSEA.

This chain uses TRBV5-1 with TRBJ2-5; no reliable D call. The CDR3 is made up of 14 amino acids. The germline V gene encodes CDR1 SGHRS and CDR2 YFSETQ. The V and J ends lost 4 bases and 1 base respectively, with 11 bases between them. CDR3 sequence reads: CASSLDRLQETQYF. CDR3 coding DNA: TGCGCCAGCAGCCTGGATCGCCTCCAAGAGACCCAGTACTTC.

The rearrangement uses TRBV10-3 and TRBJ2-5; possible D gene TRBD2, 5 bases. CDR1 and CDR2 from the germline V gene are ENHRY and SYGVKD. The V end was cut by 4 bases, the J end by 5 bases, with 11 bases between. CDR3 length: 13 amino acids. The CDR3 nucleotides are TGTGCCATCAGTGTCATCCCGGGGGAGACCCAGTACTTC. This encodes CAISVIPGETQYF.

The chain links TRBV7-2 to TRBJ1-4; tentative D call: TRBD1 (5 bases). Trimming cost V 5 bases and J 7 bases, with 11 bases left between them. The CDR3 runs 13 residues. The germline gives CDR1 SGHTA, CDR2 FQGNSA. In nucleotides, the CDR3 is TGTGCCAGCAGCCTTTGGGGGAGTGAAAAACTGTTTTTT. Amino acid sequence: CASSLWGSEKLFF.

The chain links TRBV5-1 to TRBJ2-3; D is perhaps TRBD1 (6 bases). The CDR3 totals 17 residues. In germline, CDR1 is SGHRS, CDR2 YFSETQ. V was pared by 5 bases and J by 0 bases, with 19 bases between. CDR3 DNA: TGCGCCAGCAGACCTCGGACTGGGGGCGCTAGCACAGATACGCAGTATTTT. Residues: CASRPRTGGASTDTQYF. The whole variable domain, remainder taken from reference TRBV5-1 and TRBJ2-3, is KAGVTQTPRYLIKTRGQQVTLSCSPISGHRSVSWYQQTPGQGLQFLFEYFSETQRNKGNFPGRFSGRQFSNSRSEMNVSTLELGDSALYLCASRPRTGGASTDTQYFGPGTRLTVL.

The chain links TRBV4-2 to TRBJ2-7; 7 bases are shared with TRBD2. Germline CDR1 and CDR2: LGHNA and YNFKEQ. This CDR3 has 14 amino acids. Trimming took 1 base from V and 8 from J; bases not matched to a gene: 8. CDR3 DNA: TGTGCCAGCAGCCAAGCGCTATGGCGGGAGCAGCAGTACTTC. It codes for CASSQALWREQQYF.

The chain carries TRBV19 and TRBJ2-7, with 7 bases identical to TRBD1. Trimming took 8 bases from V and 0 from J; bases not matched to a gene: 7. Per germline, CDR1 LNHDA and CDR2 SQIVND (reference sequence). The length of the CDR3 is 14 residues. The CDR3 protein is CASAEGQNSYEQYF. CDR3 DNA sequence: TGTGCCAGTGCCGAGGGACAGAACTCCTACGAGCAGTACTTC.

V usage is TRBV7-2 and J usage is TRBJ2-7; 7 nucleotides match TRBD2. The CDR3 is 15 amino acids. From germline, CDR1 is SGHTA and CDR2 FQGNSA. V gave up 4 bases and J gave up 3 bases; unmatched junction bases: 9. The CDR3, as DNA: TGTGCCAGCAGCTCCAGTCCACTAGCGCTCTACGAGCAGTACTTC. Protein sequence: CASSSSPLALYEQYF.

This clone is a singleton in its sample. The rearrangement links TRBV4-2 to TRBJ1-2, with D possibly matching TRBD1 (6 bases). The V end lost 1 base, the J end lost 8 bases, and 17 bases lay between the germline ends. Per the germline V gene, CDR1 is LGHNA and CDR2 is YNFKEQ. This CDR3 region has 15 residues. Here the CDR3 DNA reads TGTGCCAGCAGCCAAGCCTCCGACAGGCCGGGAGGCTACACCTTC. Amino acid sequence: CASSQASDRPGGYTF.